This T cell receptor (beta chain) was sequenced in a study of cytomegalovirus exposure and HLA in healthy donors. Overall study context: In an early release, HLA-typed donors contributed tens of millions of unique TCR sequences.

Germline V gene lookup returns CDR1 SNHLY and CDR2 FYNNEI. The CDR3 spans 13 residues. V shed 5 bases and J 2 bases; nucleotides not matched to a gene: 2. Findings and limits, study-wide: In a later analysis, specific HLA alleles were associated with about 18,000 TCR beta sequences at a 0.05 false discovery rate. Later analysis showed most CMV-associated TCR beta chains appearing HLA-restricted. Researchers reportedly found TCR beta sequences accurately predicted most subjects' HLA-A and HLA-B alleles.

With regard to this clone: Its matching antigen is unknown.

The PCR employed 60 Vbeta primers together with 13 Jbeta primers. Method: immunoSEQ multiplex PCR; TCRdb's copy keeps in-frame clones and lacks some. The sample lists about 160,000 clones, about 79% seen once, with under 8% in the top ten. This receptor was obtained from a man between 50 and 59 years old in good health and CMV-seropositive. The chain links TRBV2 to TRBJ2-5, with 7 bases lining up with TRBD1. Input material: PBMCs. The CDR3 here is CASSRDRQETQYF. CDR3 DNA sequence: TGTGCCAGCAGTCGGGACAGACAAGAGACCCAGTACTTC.